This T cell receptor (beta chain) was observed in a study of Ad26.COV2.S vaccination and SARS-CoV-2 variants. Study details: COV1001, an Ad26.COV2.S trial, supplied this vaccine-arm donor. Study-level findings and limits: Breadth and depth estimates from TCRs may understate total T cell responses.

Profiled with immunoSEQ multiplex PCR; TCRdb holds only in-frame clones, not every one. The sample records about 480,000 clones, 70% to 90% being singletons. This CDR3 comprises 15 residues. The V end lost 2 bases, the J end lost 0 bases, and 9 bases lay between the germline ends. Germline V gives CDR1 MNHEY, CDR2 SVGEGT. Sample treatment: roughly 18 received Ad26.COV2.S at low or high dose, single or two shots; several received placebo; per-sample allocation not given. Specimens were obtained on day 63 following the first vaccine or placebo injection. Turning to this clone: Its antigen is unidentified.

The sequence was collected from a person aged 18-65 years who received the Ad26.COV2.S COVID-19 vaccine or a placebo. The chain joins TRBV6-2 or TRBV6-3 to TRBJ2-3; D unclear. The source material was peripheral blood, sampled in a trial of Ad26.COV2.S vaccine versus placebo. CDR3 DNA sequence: TGTGCCAGCAGTTACGGGCATACGAGCACAGATACGCAGTATTTT. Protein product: CASSYGHTSTDTQYF.